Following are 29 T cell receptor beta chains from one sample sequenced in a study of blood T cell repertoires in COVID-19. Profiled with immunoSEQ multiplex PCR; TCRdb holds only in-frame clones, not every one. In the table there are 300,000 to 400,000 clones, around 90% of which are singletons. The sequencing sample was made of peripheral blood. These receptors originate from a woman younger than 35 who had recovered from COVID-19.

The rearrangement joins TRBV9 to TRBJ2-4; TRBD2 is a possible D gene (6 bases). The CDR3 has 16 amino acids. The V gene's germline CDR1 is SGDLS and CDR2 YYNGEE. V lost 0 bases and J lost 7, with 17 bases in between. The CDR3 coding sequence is TGTGCCAGCAGCGTAGACCCGGGACCTCGGGGGAACATTCAGTACTTC. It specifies CASSVDPGPRGNIQYF.

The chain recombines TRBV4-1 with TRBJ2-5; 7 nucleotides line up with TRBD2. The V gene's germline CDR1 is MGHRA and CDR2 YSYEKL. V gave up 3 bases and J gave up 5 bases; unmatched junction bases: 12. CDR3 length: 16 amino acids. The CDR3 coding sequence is TGCGCCAGCAGCCAGTCCCAGCGCGGGGGAGACGAGACCCAGTACTTC. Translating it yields CASSQSQRGGDETQYF.

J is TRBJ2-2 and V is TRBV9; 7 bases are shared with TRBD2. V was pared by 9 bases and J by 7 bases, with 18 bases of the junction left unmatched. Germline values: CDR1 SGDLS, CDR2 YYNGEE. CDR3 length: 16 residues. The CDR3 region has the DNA TGTGCCATCCTTAAGGTAAGCGGGAAGTCTCACGGGGAGCTGTTTTTT. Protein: CAILKVSGKSHGELFF.

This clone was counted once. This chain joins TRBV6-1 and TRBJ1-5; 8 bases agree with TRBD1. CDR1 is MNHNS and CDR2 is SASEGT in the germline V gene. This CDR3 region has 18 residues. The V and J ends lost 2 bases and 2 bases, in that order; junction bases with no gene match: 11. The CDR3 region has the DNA TGTGCCAGCAGTGAATACGGGACAGGATTCCGGGGCAATCAGCCCCAGCATTTT. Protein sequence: CASSEYGTGFRGNQPQHF.

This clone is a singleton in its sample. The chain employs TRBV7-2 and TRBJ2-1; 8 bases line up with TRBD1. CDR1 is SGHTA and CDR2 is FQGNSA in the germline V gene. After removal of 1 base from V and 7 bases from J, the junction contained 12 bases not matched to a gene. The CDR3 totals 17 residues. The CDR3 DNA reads TGTGCCAGCAGCTTAGAGGACAGGGCAGGGTATAGGAATGAGCAGTTCTTC. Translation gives CASSLEDRAGYRNEQFF. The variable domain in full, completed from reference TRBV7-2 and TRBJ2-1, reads GAGVSQSPSNKVTEKGKDVELRCDPISGHTALYWYRQSLGQGLEFLIYFQGNSAPDKSGLPSDRFSAERTGGSVSTLTIQRTQQEDSAVYLCASSLEDRAGYRNEQFFGPGTRLTVL.

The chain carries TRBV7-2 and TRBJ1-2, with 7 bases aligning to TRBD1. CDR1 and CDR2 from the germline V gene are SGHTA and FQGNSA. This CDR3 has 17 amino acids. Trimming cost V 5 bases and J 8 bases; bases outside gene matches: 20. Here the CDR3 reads CASSAGMTGHRNVGYTF. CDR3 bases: TGTGCCAGCAGCGCCGGTATGACAGGGCACAGGAATGTAGGCTACACCTTC.

The CDR3 coding sequence is TGTGCCAGAGGGGACAGTATGAAAGTTTTCTTT. As protein: CARGDSMKVFF. The chain carries TRBV2 and TRBJ1-1; 7 bases agree with TRBD1. The germline gives CDR1 SNHLY, CDR2 FYNNEI. J was trimmed by 13 bases and V by 9 bases; bases with no gene match: 11. The CDR3 covers 11 residues.

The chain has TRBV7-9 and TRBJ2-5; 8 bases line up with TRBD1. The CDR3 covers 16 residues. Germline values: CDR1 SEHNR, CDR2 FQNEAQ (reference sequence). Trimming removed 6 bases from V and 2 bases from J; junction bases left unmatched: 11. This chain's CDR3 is CASSRGWGQDQETQYF. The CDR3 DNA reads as TGTGCCAGCAGTCGTGGCTGGGGACAGGATCAAGAGACCCAGTACTTC.

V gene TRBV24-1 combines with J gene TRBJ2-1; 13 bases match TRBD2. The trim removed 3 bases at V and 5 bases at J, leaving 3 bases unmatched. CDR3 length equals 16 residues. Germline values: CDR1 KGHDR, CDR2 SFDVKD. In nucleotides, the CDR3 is TGTGCCACCAGTGATAGCGGGACTAGCGGGGACAATGAGCAGTTCTTC. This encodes CATSDSGTSGDNEQFF.

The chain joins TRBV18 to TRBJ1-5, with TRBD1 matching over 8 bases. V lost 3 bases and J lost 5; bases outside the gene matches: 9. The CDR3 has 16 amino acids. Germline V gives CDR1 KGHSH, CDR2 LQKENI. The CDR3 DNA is TGTGCCAGCTCACCCCGGGGACAGGAGCGACATCAGCCCCAGCATTTT. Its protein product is CASSPRGQERHQPQHF.

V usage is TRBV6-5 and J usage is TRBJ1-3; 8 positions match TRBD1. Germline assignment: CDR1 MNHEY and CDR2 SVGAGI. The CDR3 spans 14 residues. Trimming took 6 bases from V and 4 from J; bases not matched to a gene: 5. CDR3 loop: CASRRAGGGNTIYF. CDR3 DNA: TGTGCCAGCAGGAGAGCAGGGGGCGGAAACACCATATATTTT.

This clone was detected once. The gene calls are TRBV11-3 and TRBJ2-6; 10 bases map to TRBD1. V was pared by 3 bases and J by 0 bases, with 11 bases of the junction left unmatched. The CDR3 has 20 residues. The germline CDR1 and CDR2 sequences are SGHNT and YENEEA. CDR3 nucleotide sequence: TGTGCCAGCAGCTTTGGCCTAGGGACAGGGGACCTCTCTGGGGCCAACGTCCTGACTTTC. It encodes CASSFGLGTGDLSGANVLTF.

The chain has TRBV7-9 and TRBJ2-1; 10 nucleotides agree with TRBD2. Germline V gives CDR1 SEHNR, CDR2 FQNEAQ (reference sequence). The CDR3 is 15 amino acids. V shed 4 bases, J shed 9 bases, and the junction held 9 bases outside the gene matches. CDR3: CASSYTGLALGEQFF. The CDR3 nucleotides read TGTGCCAGCAGCTATACGGGACTAGCGCTTGGTGAGCAGTTCTTC.

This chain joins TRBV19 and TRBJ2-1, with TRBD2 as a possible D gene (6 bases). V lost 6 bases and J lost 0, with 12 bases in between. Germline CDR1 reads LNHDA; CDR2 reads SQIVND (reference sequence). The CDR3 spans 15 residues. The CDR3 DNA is TGTGCCAGTAGACCTAGCGTGAGCTCCTACAATGAGCAGTTCTTC. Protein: CASRPSVSSYNEQFF.

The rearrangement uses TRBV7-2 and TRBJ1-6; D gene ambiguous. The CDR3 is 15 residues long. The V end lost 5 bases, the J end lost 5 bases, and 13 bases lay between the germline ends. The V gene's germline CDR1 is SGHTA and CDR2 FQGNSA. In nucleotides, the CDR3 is TGTGCCAGCAGCCTCCAAGGACTCAATAATTCACCCCTCCACTTT. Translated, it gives CASSLQGLNNSPLHF.

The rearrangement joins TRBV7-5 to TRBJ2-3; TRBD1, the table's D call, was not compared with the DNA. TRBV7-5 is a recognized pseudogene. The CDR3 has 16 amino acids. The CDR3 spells CARSLGFPDNLDTQYF. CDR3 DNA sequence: TGTGCCAGAAGCTTAGGGTTCCCAGACAACCTAGATACGCAGTATTTT.

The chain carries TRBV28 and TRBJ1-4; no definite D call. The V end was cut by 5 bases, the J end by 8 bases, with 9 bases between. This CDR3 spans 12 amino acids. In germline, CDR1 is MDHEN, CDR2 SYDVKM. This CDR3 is CASSPLREKLFF. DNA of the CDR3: TGTGCCAGCAGTCCCCTTCGGGAAAAACTGTTTTTT.

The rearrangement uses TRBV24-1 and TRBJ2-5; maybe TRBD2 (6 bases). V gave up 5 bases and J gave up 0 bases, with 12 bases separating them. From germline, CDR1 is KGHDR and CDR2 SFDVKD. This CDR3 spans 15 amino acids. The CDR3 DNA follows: TGTGCCACCAGTGGGCGGGGTGGTAACCAAGAGACCCAGTACTTC. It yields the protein CATSGRGGNQETQYF.

The CDR3 protein is CASSEELAGRGETQYF. CDR3 nucleotides: TGTGCCAGCAGTGAGGAACTAGCGGGAAGGGGAGAGACCCAGTACTTC. The chain has TRBV2 and TRBJ2-5; 10 positions match TRBD2. CDR3 length: 16 amino acids. Germline assignment: CDR1 SNHLY and CDR2 FYNNEI. After removal of 3 bases from V and 4 bases from J, the junction contained 8 bases not matched to a gene.

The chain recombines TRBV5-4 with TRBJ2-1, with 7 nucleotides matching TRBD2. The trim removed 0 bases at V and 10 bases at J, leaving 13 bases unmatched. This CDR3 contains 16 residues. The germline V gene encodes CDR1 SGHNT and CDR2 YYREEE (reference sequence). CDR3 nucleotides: TGTGCCAGCAGCTTGGGACGGGCTAGCGGAGGGAAAGAGCAGTTCTTC. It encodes CASSLGRASGGKEQFF.

As DNA, the CDR3 is TGTGCCAGCAGCTTAACCCCGAGACAGGTTGAAGCTTTCTTT. Amino acids: CASSLTPRQVEAFF. This chain joins TRBV7-6 and TRBJ1-1; D is perhaps TRBD1 (6 bases). V shed 2 bases and J shed 7 bases, with 14 bases lying between them. This CDR3 has 14 residues. Looked up from germline, CDR1 is SGHVS and CDR2 is FNYEAQ. Full variable domain (remainder filled in from reference TRBV7-6 and TRBJ1-1): GAGVSQSPRYKVTKRGQDVALRCDPISGHVSLYWYRQALGQGPEFLTYFNYEAQQDKSGLPNDRFSAERPEGSISTLTIQRTEQRDSAMYRCASSLTPRQVEAFFGQGTRLTVV.

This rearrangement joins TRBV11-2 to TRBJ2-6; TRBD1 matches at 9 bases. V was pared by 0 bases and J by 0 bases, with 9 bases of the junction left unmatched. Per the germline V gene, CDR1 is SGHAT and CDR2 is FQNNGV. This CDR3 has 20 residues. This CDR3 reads CASSLDDFDRGFSGANVLTF. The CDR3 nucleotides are TGTGCCAGCAGCTTAGATGATTTTGACAGGGGGTTCTCTGGGGCCAACGTCCTGACTTTC.

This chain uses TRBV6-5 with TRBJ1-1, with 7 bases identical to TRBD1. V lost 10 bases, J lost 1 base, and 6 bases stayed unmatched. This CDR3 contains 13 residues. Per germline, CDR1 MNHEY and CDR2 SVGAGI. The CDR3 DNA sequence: TGTGCCACCAAGAGACAGGGGAACACTGAAGCTTTCTTT. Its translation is CATKRQGNTEAFF.

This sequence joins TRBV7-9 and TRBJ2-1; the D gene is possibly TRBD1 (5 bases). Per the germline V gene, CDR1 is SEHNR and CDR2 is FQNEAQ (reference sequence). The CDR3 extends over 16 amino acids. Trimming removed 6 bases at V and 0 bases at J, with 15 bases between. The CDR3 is CASRAATGPSYNEQFF. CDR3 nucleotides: TGTGCCAGCAGGGCAGCAACAGGACCCTCCTACAATGAGCAGTTCTTC.

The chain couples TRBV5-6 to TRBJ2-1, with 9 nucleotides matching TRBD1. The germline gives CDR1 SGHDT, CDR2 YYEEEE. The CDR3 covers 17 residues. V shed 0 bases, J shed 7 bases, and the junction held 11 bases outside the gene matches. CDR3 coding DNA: TGTGCCAGCAGCTTGGCCCCGGTGGGGACAGGGAGTAATGAGCAGTTCTTC. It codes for CASSLAPVGTGSNEQFF.

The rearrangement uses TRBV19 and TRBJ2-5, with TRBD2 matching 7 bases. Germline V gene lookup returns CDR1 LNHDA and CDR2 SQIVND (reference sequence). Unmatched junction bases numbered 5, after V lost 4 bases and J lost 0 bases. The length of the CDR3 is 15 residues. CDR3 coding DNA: TGTGCCAGTAGTACTCAAGCGGGAAACCAAGAGACCCAGTACTTC. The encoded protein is CASSTQAGNQETQYF.

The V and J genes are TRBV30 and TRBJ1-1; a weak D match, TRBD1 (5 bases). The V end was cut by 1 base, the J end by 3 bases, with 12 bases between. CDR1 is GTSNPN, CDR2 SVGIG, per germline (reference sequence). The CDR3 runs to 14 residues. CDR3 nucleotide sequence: TGTGCCTGGAGTGAAGTAAAGGGGTACACTGAAGCTTTCTTT. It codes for CAWSEVKGYTEAFF.

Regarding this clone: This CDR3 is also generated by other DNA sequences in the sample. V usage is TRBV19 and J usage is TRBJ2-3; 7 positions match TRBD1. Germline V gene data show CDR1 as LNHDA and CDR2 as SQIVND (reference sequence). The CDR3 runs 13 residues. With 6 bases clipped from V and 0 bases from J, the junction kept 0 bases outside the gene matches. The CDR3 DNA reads TGTGCCAGTAGGGACAGGAGCACAGATACGCAGTATTTT. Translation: CASRDRSTDTQYF.

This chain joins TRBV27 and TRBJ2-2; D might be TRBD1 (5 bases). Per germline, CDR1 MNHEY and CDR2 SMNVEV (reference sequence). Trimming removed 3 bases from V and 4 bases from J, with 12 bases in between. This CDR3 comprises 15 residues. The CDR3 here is CASSFSRGGTGELFF. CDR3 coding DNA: TGTGCCAGCAGTTTCAGTAGGGGCGGCACCGGGGAGCTGTTTTTT.